Listed here are 28 T cell receptor beta chains from one sample, sequenced in a study of blood T cell repertoires in COVID-19. The protocol was immunoSEQ multiplex PCR, while the TCRdb copy is restricted to in-frame clones and leaves out a portion. This repertoire shows approximately 120,000 clones, around nine tenths found once; its top ten account for about 1%. Sequencing was performed on peripheral blood. These TCRs come from a woman of 80 years or more with acute or convalescent COVID-19.

The chain recombines TRBV5-1 with TRBJ1-1; 9 bases agree with TRBD1. Trimming at V came to 4 bases and at J to 4 bases, leaving 8 bases not matched to a gene. Germline CDR1 reads SGHRS; CDR2 reads YFSETQ. The CDR3 contains 15 residues. The CDR3 loop is CASSTPGQGVTEAFF. CDR3 in DNA: TGCGCCAGCAGCACACCGGGACAGGGTGTCACTGAAGCTTTCTTT.

V is TRBV5-6 and J is TRBJ1-4; TRBD1 matches 7 bases. V shed 6 bases and J 3 bases; nucleotides not matched to a gene: 11. Germline V gene data show CDR1 as SGHDT and CDR2 as YYEEEE. This CDR3 is 16 amino acids long. The CDR3 loop reads CASTSGGQAANEKLFF. CDR3 in DNA: TGTGCCAGCACCTCCGGCGGACAGGCAGCTAATGAAAAACTGTTTTTT.

The chain links TRBV19 to TRBJ2-1; possible D gene TRBD2, 5 bases. This CDR3 contains 16 residues. Trimming removed 3 bases from V and 9 bases from J, with 21 bases in between. The V gene's germline CDR1 is LNHDA and CDR2 SQIVND (reference sequence). Written as DNA, the CDR3 is TGTGCCAGTAGTATTTTCGGGGAGTCAGTTGGGAGTGAGCAGTTCTTC. This codes for CASSIFGESVGSEQFF.

V is TRBV5-1 and J is TRBJ1-2, with 8 positions matching TRBD1. V dropped 4 bases and J dropped 2; count of bases not matched to a gene: 10. The germline gives CDR1 SGHRS, CDR2 YFSETQ. The CDR3 is made up of 16 amino acids. As DNA, the CDR3 is TGCGCCAGCAGCCCAGGACAGGGCACTACCAACTATGGCTACACCTTC. As protein: CASSPGQGTTNYGYTF.

This chain joins TRBV7-8 and TRBJ2-7; tentative D call: TRBD2 (5 bases). There are 12 residues in the CDR3. V gave up 4 bases and J gave up 5 bases, with 9 bases separating them. Looked up from germline, CDR1 is SGHVS and CDR2 is FQNEAQ. The CDR3 region is CASSSDYHEQYF. CDR3 nucleotides: TGTGCCAGCAGCTCCGACTACCACGAGCAGTACTTC.

This clone was seen only once. The DNA of the CDR3 is TGTGCCAGCAGCCCGCGGATCTCGGGGACCCAGTACTTC. It encodes CASSPRISGTQYF. The J gene is TRBJ2-5, the V gene TRBV3-1 (or the pseudogene TRBV3-2); no definite D call. The V end lost 4 bases, the J end lost 7 bases, and 13 bases lay between the germline ends. Germline assignment: CDR1 LGHDT and CDR2 YNNKEL (reference sequence). The CDR3 sequence is 13 residues long.

The chain is built from TRBV29-1 and TRBJ1-2, with 10 bases lining up with TRBD1. CDR1 and CDR2 from the germline V gene are SQVTM and ANQGSEA. This CDR3 contains 14 residues. The V and J ends lost 4 bases and 3 bases, in that order; junction bases with no gene match: 5. The CDR3, as DNA: TGCAGCGTTGGGGGTGGACAGGGGGACTATGGCTACACCTTC. Amino acids: CSVGGGQGDYGYTF.

This clone is a singleton in its sample. The chain employs TRBV12-3 or TRBV12-4 and TRBJ2-5; D gene uncertain. V dropped 5 bases and J dropped 5 bases, with 12 bases sitting between them. The CDR3 runs to 13 residues. Here the CDR3 reads CASSPYPEETQYF. The CDR3 bases are TGTGCCAGCAGTCCTTACCCCGAGGAGACCCAGTACTTC.

The V call is TRBV2, the J call TRBJ1-2; weak D call: TRBD1 (5 bases). The CDR3 contains 14 residues. Trimming shortened V by 6 bases and J by 2 bases, and 13 bases separated the two germline ends. Germline-derived CDR1 and CDR2 are SNHLY and FYNNEI. CDR3 coding DNA: TGTGCCAGCAGCAAAGGGGTATTAAACTATGGCTACACCTTC. Translating it yields CASSKGVLNYGYTF.

This sequence joins TRBV9 and TRBJ2-7; 8 positions match TRBD2. The CDR3 contains 15 residues. From germline, CDR1 is SGDLS and CDR2 YYNGEE. The J segment lost 2 bases and the V segment lost 4 bases, leaving 8 bases of the junction unmatched. The CDR3 nucleotides read TGTGCCAGCAGCCCTAGCTCGGGGGGGGCCTACGAGCAGTACTTC. Protein sequence: CASSPSSGGAYEQYF.

As DNA, the CDR3 is TGCGCCAGCAGTGTCCGGGACAGGAGTAATGAAAAACTGTTTTTT. Residues: CASSVRDRSNEKLFF. The chain joins TRBV5-1 to TRBJ1-4; 8 bases are shared with TRBD1. The germline CDR1 and CDR2 sequences are SGHRS and YFSETQ. The CDR3 extends over 15 amino acids. V trimming: 5 bases; J trimming: 4 bases; junction bases outside the gene matches: 7.

The chain carries TRBV7-2 and TRBJ1-2; 9 nucleotides line up with TRBD1. Germline V gene lookup returns CDR1 SGHTA and CDR2 FQGNSA. The CDR3 is 17 amino acids. V dropped 0 bases and J dropped 11; count of bases not matched to a gene: 16. The CDR3 protein is CASSLAGALQGAGGYTF. Written as DNA, the CDR3 is TGTGCCAGCAGCTTAGCGGGGGCCCTACAGGGGGCCGGAGGTTACACCTTC.

The chain joins TRBV5-1 to TRBJ1-1, with TRBD1 identical over 9 bases. The V and J ends lost 4 bases and 0 bases, in that order; junction bases with no gene match: 10. Germline V gene sequence: CDR1 SGHRS, CDR2 YFSETQ. This CDR3 comprises 17 residues. The DNA of the CDR3 is TGCGCCAGCAGCATCGCCGGGACAGGGACGATGAACACTGAAGCTTTCTTT. The encoded protein is CASSIAGTGTMNTEAFF.

V is TRBV5-1 and J is TRBJ2-7; TRBD2 matches at 11 bases. CDR1 is SGHRS, CDR2 YFSETQ, per germline. V lost 3 bases, J lost 0 bases, and 8 bases stayed unmatched. The CDR3 runs 17 residues. The CDR3 here is CASSSTGTSGNSYEQYF. DNA of the CDR3: TGCGCCAGCAGCTCCACCGGGACTAGCGGAAACTCCTACGAGCAGTACTTC.

The V gene is TRBV5-6, the J gene TRBJ1-5; D possibly corresponds to TRBD1 (5 bases). Trimming left V 1 base short and J 4 bases short, with 9 bases between. Germline V gene data show CDR1 as SGHDT and CDR2 as YYEEEE. The CDR3 loop spans 14 amino acids. This CDR3 reads CASSLYGGNQPQHF. Here the CDR3 DNA reads TGTGCCAGCAGCTTGTACGGGGGAAATCAGCCCCAGCATTTT.

The chain couples TRBV27 to TRBJ1-4; D is uncertain. The CDR3 sequence is 15 residues long. The V end lost 5 bases, the J end lost 0 bases, and 10 bases lay between the germline ends. The germline CDR1 and CDR2 sequences are MNHEY and SMNVEV (reference sequence). CDR3: CASSAWPATNEKLFF. CDR3 bases: TGTGCCAGCAGTGCCTGGCCTGCAACTAATGAAAAACTGTTTTTT.

J is TRBJ1-6 and V is TRBV7-9, with D unresolved. This CDR3 is 16 amino acids long. Germline CDR1 SEHNR, CDR2 FQNEAQ (reference sequence). V lost 2 bases, J lost 5 bases, and 13 bases lay in between. As DNA, the CDR3 is TGTGCCAGCAGCTTATCGACGACTCTAAATAATTCACCCCTCCACTTT. It yields the protein CASSLSTTLNNSPLHF.

This clone came up a few times. This chain joins TRBV29-1 and TRBJ2-3, with 14 bases fitting TRBD2. Per the germline V gene, CDR1 is SQVTM and CDR2 is ANQGSEA. This CDR3 region has 15 residues. After removal of 5 bases from V and 5 bases from J, the junction contained 6 bases not matched to a gene. Here the CDR3 DNA reads TGCAGCGTTCCGACTAGCGGGGGGGGATTAGATACGCAGTATTTT. It translates to CSVPTSGGGLDTQYF.

This chain joins TRBV12-5 and TRBJ2-1; D not resolved. The CDR3 contains 14 residues. The germline gives CDR1 LGHNT, CDR2 FRNRAP. With 6 bases removed from V and 2 bases from J, the gap between germline ends came to 11 bases. For the CDR3, the DNA is TGTGCTAGTGGGCCCCTATTGACCTACAATGAGCAGTTCTTC. It encodes CASGPLLTYNEQFF.

V gene TRBV7-9 combines with J gene TRBJ2-7; D perhaps matches TRBD1 (5 bases). V lost 2 bases, J lost 2 bases, and 16 bases lay in between. CDR1 and CDR2 (germline): SEHNR, FQNEAQ (reference sequence). The CDR3 extends over 16 amino acids. The CDR3 nucleotides are TGTGCCAGCAGCTTAAGGTTCCAGGGCAGTACCTACGAGCAGTACTTC. This gives the protein CASSLRFQGSTYEQYF.

V is TRBV7-9 and J is TRBJ1-3; D gene ambiguous. Germline loops: CDR1 SEHNR, CDR2 FQNEAQ (reference sequence). This CDR3 comprises 15 residues. V was cut by 5 bases and J by 4 bases, with 15 bases left in between. The CDR3 sequence: CASSRSGPLGNTIYF. For the CDR3, the DNA is TGTGCCAGCAGCCGAAGCGGGCCGCTCGGAAACACCATATATTTT.

The chain has TRBV7-9 and TRBJ2-7; D call uncertain. V gave up 4 bases and J gave up 1 base, with 14 bases separating them. In germline, CDR1 is SEHNR, CDR2 FQNEAQ (reference sequence). This CDR3 region has 15 residues. CDR3 residues: CASSSSAWASYEQYF. The CDR3 DNA reads as TGTGCCAGCAGCTCTTCGGCATGGGCGTCCTACGAGCAGTACTTC.

The chain uses TRBV4-2 and TRBJ1-4; D remains ambiguous. This CDR3 comprises 15 residues. V was shortened by 0 bases and J by 8 bases, with 13 bases between the two germline ends. The germline V gene has CDR1 LGHNA and CDR2 YNFKEQ. The CDR3 nucleotides are TGTGCCAGCAGCCAAGATTCAAGGAGTTGGGAAAAACTGTTTTTT. Its translation is CASSQDSRSWEKLFF.

CDR3 DNA sequence: TGTGCCAGCAGTGAAAGAGCGGGCAACTCCTACGAGCAGTACTTC. Amino acid sequence: CASSERAGNSYEQYF. The chain joins TRBV6-1 to TRBJ2-7; D might be TRBD2 (6 bases). The ends were cut back, 2 bases at V and 0 bases at J, with 11 bases in the middle. CDR3 length: 15 amino acids. Germline V gene lookup returns CDR1 MNHNS and CDR2 SASEGT.

The genes are TRBV9 and TRBJ1-1; D call uncertain. The CDR3 contains 13 residues. CDR1 SGDLS and CDR2 YYNGEE come from the germline V gene. The ends were cut back, 3 bases at V and 7 bases at J, with 13 bases in the middle. CDR3: CASSGWQESEAFF. The CDR3 coding sequence is TGTGCCAGCAGCGGTTGGCAGGAAAGTGAAGCTTTCTTT.

The chain employs TRBV20-1 and TRBJ1-5, with D hard to call. Germline values: CDR1 DFQATT, CDR2 SNEGSKA (reference sequence). This CDR3 comprises 14 residues. V gave up 3 bases and J gave up 4 bases, with 13 bases separating them. The CDR3 bases are TGCAGTGCTAGTAGCCCCTTCACGAATCAGCCCCAGCATTTT. It specifies CSASSPFTNQPQHF.

The chain combines TRBV5-4 with TRBJ2-5, with 11 bases that match TRBD1. Germline CDR1 SGHNT, CDR2 YYREEE (reference sequence). With V trimmed by 4 bases and J by 5 bases, 10 bases remained unmatched. The CDR3 sequence is 16 residues long. CDR3 in DNA: TGTGCCAGCAGCAGAGGGACAGGGGGGATGCGGGAGACCCAGTACTTC. Its translation: CASSRGTGGMRETQYF.

The V gene is TRBV4-1, the J gene TRBJ2-3; TRBD2 aligns across 12 bases. The CDR3 has 19 amino acids. The germline CDR1 and CDR2 sequences are MGHRA and YSYEKL. Unmatched junction bases numbered 10, after V lost 0 bases and J lost 3 bases. The CDR3 loop is CASSQDVPSGRARTDTQYF. The CDR3 DNA is TGCGCCAGCAGCCAAGATGTTCCTAGCGGGAGGGCCAGGACAGATACGCAGTATTTT.